This T cell receptor (beta chain) came from a study of radiation and T cells in renal cell carcinoma. As for time point: blood 2 weeks post-SBRT. Regarding treatment: 15 Gy SBRT to primary tumor, nephrectomy 4 weeks later. The germline V gene has CDR1 SEHNR and CDR2 FQNEAQ (reference sequence). The CDR3 contains 15 residues. Germline trimming cut 4 bases from V and 5 bases from J; bases unmatched to any gene: 8. Only in-frame clones appear in the TCRdb table, and some are missing; sequencing was by immunoSEQ multiplex PCR. The sample consists of about 150,000 clones, 87% of them appearing once. Sequenced here: blood, sampled from a patient whose treatment included radiotherapy and nephrectomy. The chain employs TRBV7-9 and TRBJ2-7; 10 bases agree with TRBD2. The receptor was derived from a woman between 45 and 65 years old with renal cell carcinoma. CDR3 in DNA: TGTGCCAGCAGCTCCTCCCGACTAGCGGGCAACGAGCAGTACTTC. It specifies CASSSSRLAGNEQYF.